The subject of this entry is one TCR beta chain. Its antigen target is currently unknown. No base quality values were provided; no much bigger clone lies one nucleotide off. For CDR1 and CDR2, the germline V gene lists SGHRS and YFSETQ. V is pared back by 2 bases and J by 1 base, with 15 bases lying between the germline termini. From cysteine to phenylalanine, the CDR3 is 16 amino acids long. The retained sequence is limited to the CDR3, 48 bases, with the frame set at the first base. This sample is part of a study of cytomegalovirus exposure and HLA in healthy donors (dated by TCRdb to 2017 to 2019). In terms of the full investigation: In an earlier analysis of 550 to 750 of the donors, around 300 Gb of sequence data and roughly 100 million unique TCR beta sequences from about 180 million T cells were reported. Four to six DR-DQ haplotypes were handled as single units for association and clustering, since linkage in the cohort was strong. To study patterns of TCR occurrence, a later analysis re-analyzed previously published TCR beta repertoires from 600 to 750 donors and added high-resolution HLA genotyping. An early release covering roughly 640 HLA-typed donors comprised approximately 300 gigabases of sequencing data and tens of millions of unique TCR sequences. Alongside the repertoire data, information on donor age, sex, ethnicity and CMV serostatus was compiled. All discovery cohort repertoires had been generated using a single sequencing platform. In addition to the first cohort of 650 to 750 subjects, a separate validation cohort of 130 or so different subjects was used. Both class I and class II loci were covered by HLA typing, at four-digit resolution. The genetic ancestry cluster associated with self-reported Caucasian donors included approximately 85% of the roughly 360 genotyped donors. On average, around 230,000 unique TCR beta nucleotide sequences were sequenced per donor among a few hundred genotyped donors of the cohort, with 15% to 20% of those sequences being non-productive. In a later genetic analysis, genome-wide SNP genotypes for about 60% of the 666 donors were used, and that subset was treated as a discovery cohort. Rather than drawing on any new phenotypic data, the later analysis identified candidate immune exposures from TCR beta sequences and the way those sequences occurred across donors. The study used immunosequencing to profile the T cell repertoires of approximately 640 subjects and linked those repertoires to cytomegalovirus serostatus. The study was designed to test whether signatures of past pathogen exposure could be identified by cataloging public T cell receptors. To predict cytomegalovirus infection status, the study combined high-throughput TCR immunosequencing, statistical association of individual TCRs with disease status, and machine learning. The number of donors typed differed by locus, with about 629-640 for A, B, C, DRB1 and DQB1, about 500 for DQA1, 600 to 610 for DPA1, and 472 for DPB1. In an earlier analysis of roughly 580 of the donors, high-throughput TCR beta sequencing was used to judge whether each TCR beta V gene segment behaved as functional or pseudogenic.

Libraries were prepared through the immunoSEQ multiplex PCR assay. For the multiplex PCR, a mixture combining 60 forward primers for TCR Vbeta segments and 13 reverse primers for TCR Jbeta segments was used. The CDR3 region of rearranged TCR beta genes was amplified from genomic DNA by a multiplex PCR assay. Amplified TCR beta libraries were sequenced as 87-base-pair reads on the Illumina HiSeq System. In the original analysis: A later analysis counted some 74 million unique TCR beta chains across the 650 to 700 repertoires, and 10 million to 12 million of these chains were shared by at least two donors. Raw reads were error-corrected and collapsed into unique sequences by a nearest-neighbor algorithm in which closely related sequences were merged to remove PCR and sequencing errors. CDR3 sequences were aligned to IMGT reference sequences to assign V, D and J gene segments. Each retained sequence needed at least a six-nucleotide match to both a V gene segment and a J gene segment. Rearrangements were called productive when the CDR3 lacked stop codons and stayed in frame with V and J; all others were non-productive. Following IMGT convention, CDR3 was defined as the stretch from the second conserved V-encoded cysteine to the conserved J-encoded phenylalanine. The earlier analysis of some 550 of the donors excluded any sequence lacking an unambiguous match to a single V gene segment. In an earlier analysis of 500 to 750 of the donors, V segments were called functional above 56.7% productive rearrangements and were called segregating when the between-donor standard deviation exceeded 5%. To diagnose cytomegalovirus status from the catalog of TCR beta chain sequences, a statistical classification framework was built. V and J gene assignment, in a later analysis, came from comparing TCR nucleotide sequences with IMGT/GENE-DB human TR gene sequences. In a later analysis, CDR3 sequences and most-parsimonious VDJ recombination scenarios were assigned using the TCRdist pipeline. A later analysis defined each TCR beta chain by its CDR3 amino acid sequence plus V-gene family, and excluded reads lacking a unique V-gene family. To address suspected cross-contamination and a sequencing artifact, a later analysis removed approximately 590 highly shared, low-generation-probability nucleotide sequences. In a later analysis, a clonal expansion index for each public chain was calculated from normalized within-repertoire ranks of inferred template counts. In a later analysis, generation probabilities were computed with a VDJ recombination model fitted to out-of-frame rearrangements, and the resulting probabilities were checked against IGoR. Hypergeometric tests were used in a later analysis to score TCR-TCR, TCR-HLA and TCR-CMV co-occurrence, with a repertoire-size bias correction applied to the TCR pairs. To estimate false discovery rates, a later analysis permuted the HLA or CMV assignments 20 times. In a later analysis, co-occurring TCRs were grouped using DBSCAN, with TCRdist sequence similarity added in when clustering inside HLA-allele-positive subsets. Co-occurrence clustering excluded repertoires with fewer than 30,000 or more than 120,000 public chains, plus five with anomalous nucleotide sharing. Not all clones reach the TCRdb copy of this immuneACCESS table, which keeps in-frame sequences only. Checked studies attribute under half of the gap to unresolved V genes and leave the rest unexplained. The D gene and trimming were derived from the DNA, and the V and J assignments and clone size from that table. The sample table shows some 190,000 clones, and about three quarters are seen once. Of the sample, approximately 0.99% falls within the top ten clones.

The cohort comprised fewer than 700 healthy bone marrow donors. Cohort members were all nominally healthy when sampled, although unrecorded immune exposures were likely present. The donor was CMV seronegative and was included in the group of a few hundred seronegative cohort members. A peripheral blood sample was collected from each donor, and TCR beta sequencing was performed on peripheral blood mononuclear cells. Genomic DNA was extracted from the blood cell samples with the Qiagen DNeasy Blood Extraction Kit. Study-level results and caveats: CMV serostatus was the only immune exposure information available for the cohort. Compared with equally common non-associated chains, HLA-associated TCR beta chains in a later analysis were more clonally expanded and had lower generation probabilities. Specific HLA alleles were associated with 16,951 TCR beta sequences at a false discovery rate of 0.05 in a later analysis. A cluster of highly shared sequence variants was judged likely to represent a technical artifact of the sequencing pipeline. According to a later analysis, parvovirus B19, influenza, CMV and Epstein-Barr virus appeared linked to several top co-occurrence clusters. A later analysis found that TCR association rates varied across HLA loci, with DRB1 alleles showing the most associated TCRs and HLA-C alleles the fewest. In vitro tests confirmed that a few of the cytomegalovirus-associated TCR beta chains recognize cytomegalovirus antigens. In a later genetic analysis, a missense DCLRE1C variant was associated with V-gene and J-gene trimming of TCR beta chains, and the association was replicated in an independent cohort. In an earlier analysis of under 600 of the donors, most TCR beta V segments were observed in productive rearrangements about 90% or about 30% of the time, broadly matching IMGT annotations. Most TCR sequences were seen in very few donors, while some public TCRs were found in many individuals. The 87-base-pair reads could not distinguish some IMGT-functional V segments, including TRBV6-2 and TRBV6-3, so those segments were excluded. This cohort had only TCR beta chains sequenced, and the lack of alpha or paired-chain data limited which features could be detected. The study gave a list of around 170 TCR beta chains associated with cytomegalovirus. Correlated functional status among segregating V segments might be attributable to linkage disequilibrium, but an unknown experimental factor could not be ruled out. The authors suggested that the approach could potentially be extended to other disease states and immunological phenotypes. A later genetic analysis reported fewer N-insertions in productive TCRs among donors in an Asian-associated ancestry cluster than the approximately 700-donor mean. Because counts were too low, seventeen rarely observed V segments, including chromosome 9 orphons, were left out of the earlier analysis of 587 of the donors. Because some donors lacked HLA typing at each locus, the association tests relied only on the typed subset. Most CMV-associated TCR beta chains appeared to be HLA-restricted in a later analysis, and the HLA associations seemed to be driven largely by CMV exposure. When HLA alleles, especially DR and DQ, strongly co-occurred, TCR associations were difficult to assign to individual alleles. The classifier was reported to diagnose cytomegalovirus status with high specificity and sensitivity in both the original and validation cohorts. Presence/absence analyses assumed roughly uniform sequencing depth across donors, an assumption that may not hold. A further reported finding was that TCR beta sequences accurately predicted the HLA-A and HLA-B alleles for most subjects in the first cohort.

The clonotype was recovered from a woman in her thirties or forties in good health and CMV-seronegative. The rearrangement joined TRBV5-1 to TRBJ1-1, and the D gene may be TRBD1, 5 bases matching. The sample consisted of PBMCs. The DNA is TGCGCCAGCAGCTTTGGCCTAGGGCAGGGGAACACTGAAGCTTTCTTT. This sequence encodes CASSFGLGQGNTEAFF.